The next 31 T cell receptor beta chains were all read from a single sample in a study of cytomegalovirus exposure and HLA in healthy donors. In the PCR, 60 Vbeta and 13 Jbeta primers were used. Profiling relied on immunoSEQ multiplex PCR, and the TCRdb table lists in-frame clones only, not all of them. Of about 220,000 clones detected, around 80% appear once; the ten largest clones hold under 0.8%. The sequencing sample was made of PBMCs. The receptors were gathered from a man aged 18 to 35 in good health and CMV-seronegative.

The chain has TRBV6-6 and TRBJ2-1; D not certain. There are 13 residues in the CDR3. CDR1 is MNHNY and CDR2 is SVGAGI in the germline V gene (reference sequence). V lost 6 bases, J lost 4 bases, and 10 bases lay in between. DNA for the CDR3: TGTGCCAGCAGCCCGACTCAATACAATGAGCAGTTCTTC. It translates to CASSPTQYNEQFF.

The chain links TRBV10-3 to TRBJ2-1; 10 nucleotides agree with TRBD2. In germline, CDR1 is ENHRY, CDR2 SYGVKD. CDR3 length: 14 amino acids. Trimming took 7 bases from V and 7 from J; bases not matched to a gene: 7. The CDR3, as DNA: TGTGCCATCACCCGTCAGCGGGAGGGGAATGAGCAGTTCTTC. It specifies CAITRQREGNEQFF.

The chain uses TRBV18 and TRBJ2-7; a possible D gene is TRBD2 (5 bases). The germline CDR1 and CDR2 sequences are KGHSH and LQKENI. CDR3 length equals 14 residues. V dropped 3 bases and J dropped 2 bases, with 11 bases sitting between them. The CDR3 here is CASSPPGRPYEQYF. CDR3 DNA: TGTGCCAGCTCACCCCCGGGAAGACCCTACGAGCAGTACTTC. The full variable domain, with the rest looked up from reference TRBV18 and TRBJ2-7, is NAGVMQNPRHLVRRRGQEARLRCSPMKGHSHVYWYRQLPEEGLKFMVYLQKENIIDESGMPKERFSAEFPKEGPSILRIQQVVRGDSAAYFCASSPPGRPYEQYFGPGTRLTVT.

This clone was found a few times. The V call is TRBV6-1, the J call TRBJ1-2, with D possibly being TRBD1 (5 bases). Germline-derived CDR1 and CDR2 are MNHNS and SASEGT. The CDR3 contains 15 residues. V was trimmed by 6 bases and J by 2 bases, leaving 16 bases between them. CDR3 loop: CASRANTGGNYGYTF. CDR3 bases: TGTGCCAGCAGGGCCAATACTGGGGGGAACTATGGCTACACCTTC.

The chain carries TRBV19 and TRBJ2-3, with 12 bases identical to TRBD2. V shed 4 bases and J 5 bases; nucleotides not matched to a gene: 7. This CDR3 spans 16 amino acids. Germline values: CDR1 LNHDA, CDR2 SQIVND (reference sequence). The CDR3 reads CASSRRTSGTRDTQYF. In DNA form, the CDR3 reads TGTGCCAGTAGTAGACGGACTAGCGGGACTCGAGATACGCAGTATTTT.

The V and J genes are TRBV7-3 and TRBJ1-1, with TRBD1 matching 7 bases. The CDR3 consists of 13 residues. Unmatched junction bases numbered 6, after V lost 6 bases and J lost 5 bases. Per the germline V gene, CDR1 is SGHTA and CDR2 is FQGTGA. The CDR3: CASSQTGETEAFF. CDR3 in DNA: TGTGCCAGCAGTCAAACAGGGGAGACTGAAGCTTTCTTT. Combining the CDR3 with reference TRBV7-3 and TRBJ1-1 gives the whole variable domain GAGVSQTPSNKVTEKGKYVELRCDPISGHTALYWYRQSLGQGPEFLIYFQGTGAADDSGLPNDRFFAVRPEGSVSTLKIQRTERGDSAVYLCASSQTGETEAFFGQGTRLTVV.

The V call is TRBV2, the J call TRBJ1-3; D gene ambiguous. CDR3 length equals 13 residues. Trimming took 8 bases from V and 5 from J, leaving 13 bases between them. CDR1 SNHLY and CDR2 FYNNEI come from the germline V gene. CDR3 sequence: CASAWAVRNTIYF. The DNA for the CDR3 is TGTGCCAGCGCTTGGGCAGTCAGAAACACCATATATTTT.

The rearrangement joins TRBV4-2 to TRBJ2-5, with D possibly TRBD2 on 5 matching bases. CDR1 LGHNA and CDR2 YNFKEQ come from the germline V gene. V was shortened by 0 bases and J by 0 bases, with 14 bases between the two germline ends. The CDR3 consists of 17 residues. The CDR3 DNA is TGTGCCAGCAGCCAAGATTGGGAGCTGATGTACCAAGAGACCCAGTACTTC. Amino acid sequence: CASSQDWELMYQETQYF.

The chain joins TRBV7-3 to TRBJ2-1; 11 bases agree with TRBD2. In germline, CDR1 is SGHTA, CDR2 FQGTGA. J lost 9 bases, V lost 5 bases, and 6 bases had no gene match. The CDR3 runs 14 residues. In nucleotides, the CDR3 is TGTGCCAGCAGCCCCCTTGGACTAGCGGGTGAGCAGTTCTTC. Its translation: CASSPLGLAGEQFF.

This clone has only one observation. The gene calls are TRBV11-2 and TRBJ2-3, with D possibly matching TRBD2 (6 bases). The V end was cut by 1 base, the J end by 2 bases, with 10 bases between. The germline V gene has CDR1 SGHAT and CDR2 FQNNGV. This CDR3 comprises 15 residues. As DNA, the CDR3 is TGTGCCAGCAGCTTAGGCGGGATAAACACAGATACGCAGTATTTT. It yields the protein CASSLGGINTDTQYF.

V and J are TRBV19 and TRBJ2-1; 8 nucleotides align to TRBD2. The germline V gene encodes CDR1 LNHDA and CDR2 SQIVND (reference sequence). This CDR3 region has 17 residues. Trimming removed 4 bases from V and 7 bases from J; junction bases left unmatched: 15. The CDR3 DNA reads TGTGCCAGTAGTACAACAATCAGCGGGAGACTATCAAATGAGCAGTTCTTC. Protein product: CASSTTISGRLSNEQFF.

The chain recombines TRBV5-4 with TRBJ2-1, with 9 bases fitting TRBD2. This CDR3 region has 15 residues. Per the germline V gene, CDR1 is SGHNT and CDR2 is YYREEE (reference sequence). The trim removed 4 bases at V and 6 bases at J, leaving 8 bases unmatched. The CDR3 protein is CASSPGLARGNEQFF. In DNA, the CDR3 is TGTGCCAGCAGCCCCGGACTAGCGAGAGGCAATGAGCAGTTCTTC.

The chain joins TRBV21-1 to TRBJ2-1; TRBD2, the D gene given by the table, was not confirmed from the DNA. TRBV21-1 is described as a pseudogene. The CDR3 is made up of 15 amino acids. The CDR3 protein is CASRKWTCEDNEQFF. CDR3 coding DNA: TGTGCCAGCAGAAAATGGACTTGCGAGGACAATGAGCAGTTCTTC.

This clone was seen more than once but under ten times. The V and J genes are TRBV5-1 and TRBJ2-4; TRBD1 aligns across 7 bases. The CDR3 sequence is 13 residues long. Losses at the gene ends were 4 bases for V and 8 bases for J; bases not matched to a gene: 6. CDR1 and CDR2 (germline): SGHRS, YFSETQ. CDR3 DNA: TGCGCCAGCAGCCAACAGGGGCGGGACATTCAGTACTTC. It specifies CASSQQGRDIQYF.

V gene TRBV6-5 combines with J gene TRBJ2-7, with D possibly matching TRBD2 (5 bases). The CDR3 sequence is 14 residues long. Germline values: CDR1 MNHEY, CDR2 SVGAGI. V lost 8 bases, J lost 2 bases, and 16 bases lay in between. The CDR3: CASGLSQAPYEQYF. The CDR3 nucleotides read TGTGCCAGCGGACTTAGTCAGGCCCCCTACGAGCAGTACTTC.

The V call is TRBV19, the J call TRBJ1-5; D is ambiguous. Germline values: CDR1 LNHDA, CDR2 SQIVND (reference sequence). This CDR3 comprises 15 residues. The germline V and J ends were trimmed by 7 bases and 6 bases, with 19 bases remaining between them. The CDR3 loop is CASKNGRGIAQPQHF. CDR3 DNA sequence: TGTGCCAGTAAGAACGGACGAGGGATCGCTCAGCCCCAGCATTTT.

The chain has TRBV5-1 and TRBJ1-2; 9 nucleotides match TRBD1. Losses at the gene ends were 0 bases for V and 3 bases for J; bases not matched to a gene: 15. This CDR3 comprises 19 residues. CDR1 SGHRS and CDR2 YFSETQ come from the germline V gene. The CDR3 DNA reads TGCGCCAGCAGCTTGGTAGCCGGTCAAAACAGGGGGCAGTACTATGGCTACACCTTC. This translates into CASSLVAGQNRGQYYGYTF.

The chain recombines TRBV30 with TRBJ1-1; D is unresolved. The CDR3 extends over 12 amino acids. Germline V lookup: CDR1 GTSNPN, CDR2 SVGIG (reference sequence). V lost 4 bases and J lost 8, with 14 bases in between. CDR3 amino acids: CAWTAAHSEAFF. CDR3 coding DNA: TGTGCCTGGACCGCGGCCCACTCCGAAGCTTTCTTT.

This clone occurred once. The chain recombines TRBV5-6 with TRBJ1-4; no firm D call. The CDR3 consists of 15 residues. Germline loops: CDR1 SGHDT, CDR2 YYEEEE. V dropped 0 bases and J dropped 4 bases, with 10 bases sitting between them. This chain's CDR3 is CASSLAETYNEKLFF. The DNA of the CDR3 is TGTGCCAGCAGCTTGGCTGAGACTTATAATGAAAAACTGTTTTTT.

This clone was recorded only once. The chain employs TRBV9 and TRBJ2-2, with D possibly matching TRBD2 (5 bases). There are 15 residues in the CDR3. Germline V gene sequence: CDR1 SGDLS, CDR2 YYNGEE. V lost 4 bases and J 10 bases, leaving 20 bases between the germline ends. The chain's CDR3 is CASSPGLGSVMELFF. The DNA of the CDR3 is TGTGCCAGCAGCCCAGGACTCGGTTCCGTGATGGAGCTGTTTTTT.

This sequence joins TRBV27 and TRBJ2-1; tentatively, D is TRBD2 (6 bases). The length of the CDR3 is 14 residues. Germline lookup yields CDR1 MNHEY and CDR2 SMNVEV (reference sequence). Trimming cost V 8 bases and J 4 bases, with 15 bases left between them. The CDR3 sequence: CASRSGSSYNEQFF. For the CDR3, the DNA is TGTGCCAGCCGCAGCGGGTCCTCTTACAATGAGCAGTTCTTC.

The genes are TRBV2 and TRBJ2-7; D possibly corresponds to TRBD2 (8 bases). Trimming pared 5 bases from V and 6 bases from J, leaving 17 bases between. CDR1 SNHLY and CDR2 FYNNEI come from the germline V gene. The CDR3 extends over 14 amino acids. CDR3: CASSRGTRGLEQYF. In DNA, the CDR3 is TGTGCCAGCAGTAGGGGGACTAGGGGGCTCGAGCAGTACTTC.

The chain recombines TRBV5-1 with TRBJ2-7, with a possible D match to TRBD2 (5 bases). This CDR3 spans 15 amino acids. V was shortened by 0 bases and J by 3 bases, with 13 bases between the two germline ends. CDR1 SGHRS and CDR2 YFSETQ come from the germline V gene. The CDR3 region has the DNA TGCGCCAGCAGCTTGGAGCGTCGGGGATTCTACGAGCAGTACTTC. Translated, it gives CASSLERRGFYEQYF.

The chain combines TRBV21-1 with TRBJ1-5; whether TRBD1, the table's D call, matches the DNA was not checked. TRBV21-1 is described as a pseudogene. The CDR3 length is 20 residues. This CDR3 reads CASSDCPGQGVFGGNQPQHF. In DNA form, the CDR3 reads TGTGCCAGCAGCGATTGCCCGGGACAGGGGGTCTTTGGAGGCAATCAGCCCCAGCATTTT.

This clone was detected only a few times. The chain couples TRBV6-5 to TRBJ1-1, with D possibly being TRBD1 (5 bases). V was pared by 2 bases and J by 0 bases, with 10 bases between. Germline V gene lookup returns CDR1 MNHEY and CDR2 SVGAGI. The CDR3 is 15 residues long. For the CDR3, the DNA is TGTGCCAGCAGTTACCTGGGGGGGATGAACACTGAAGCTTTCTTT. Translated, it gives CASSYLGGMNTEAFF.

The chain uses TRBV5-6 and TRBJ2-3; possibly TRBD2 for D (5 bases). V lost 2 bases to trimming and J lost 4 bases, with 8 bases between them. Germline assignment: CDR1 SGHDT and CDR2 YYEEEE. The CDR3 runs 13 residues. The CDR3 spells CASSFAGSDTQYF. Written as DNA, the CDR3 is TGTGCCAGCAGCTTTGCGGGTTCAGATACGCAGTATTTT.

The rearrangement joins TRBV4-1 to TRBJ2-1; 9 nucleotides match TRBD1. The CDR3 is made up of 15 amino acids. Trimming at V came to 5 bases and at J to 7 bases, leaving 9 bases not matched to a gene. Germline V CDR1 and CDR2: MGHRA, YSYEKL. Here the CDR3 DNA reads TGCGCCAGCAGCAGAGGACAGGGGCGCTTGAATGAGCAGTTCTTC. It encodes CASSRGQGRLNEQFF.

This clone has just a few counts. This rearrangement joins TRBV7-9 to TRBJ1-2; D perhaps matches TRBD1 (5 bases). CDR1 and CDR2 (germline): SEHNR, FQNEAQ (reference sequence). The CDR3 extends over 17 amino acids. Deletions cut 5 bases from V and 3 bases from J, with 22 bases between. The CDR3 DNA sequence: TGTGCCAGCAGCCGGATACCGGGACTGCACGTTGACTATGGCTACACCTTC. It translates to CASSRIPGLHVDYGYTF.

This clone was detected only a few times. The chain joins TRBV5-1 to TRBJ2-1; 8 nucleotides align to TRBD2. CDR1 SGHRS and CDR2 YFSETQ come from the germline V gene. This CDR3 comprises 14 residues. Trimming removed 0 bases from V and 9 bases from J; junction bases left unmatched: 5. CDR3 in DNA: TGCGCCAGCAGCTTGGAACTAGCGGTACTTGAGCAGTTCTTC. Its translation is CASSLELAVLEQFF.

CDR3 residues: CAWSLGANTEAFF. In DNA form, the CDR3 reads TGTGCCTGGAGTCTGGGAGCGAACACTGAAGCTTTCTTT. V gene TRBV30 combines with J gene TRBJ1-1; D is unresolved. The V and J ends lost 2 bases and 1 base respectively, with 8 bases between them. The CDR3 has 13 residues. Germline CDR1 and CDR2: GTSNPN and SVGIG (reference sequence).

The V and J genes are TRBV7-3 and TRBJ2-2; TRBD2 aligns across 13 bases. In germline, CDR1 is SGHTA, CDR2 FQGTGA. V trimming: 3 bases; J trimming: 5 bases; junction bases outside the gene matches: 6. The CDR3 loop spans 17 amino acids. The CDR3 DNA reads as TGTGCCAGCAGCTTCACCGGACTAGCGGGAGATACCGGGGAGCTGTTTTTT. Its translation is CASSFTGLAGDTGELFF.